A single sample gave rise to the 18 T cell receptor beta chains below, sequenced in a study of T cell responses to AZD1222 COVID-19 vaccine. The table came from immunoSEQ multiplex PCR; TCRdb's copy has only in-frame clones and leaves some out. The repertoire holds about 180,000 clones, with around nine tenths as singletons. Source: peripheral blood, taken 28 days after the second AZD1222 dose. Source of these receptors: an adult who received the AZD1222 COVID-19 vaccine.

The V gene is TRBV19, the J gene TRBJ1-1; 11 bases map to TRBD1. This CDR3 has 13 residues. Germline V gives CDR1 LNHDA, CDR2 SQIVND (reference sequence). The V gene end was trimmed by 3 bases and the J gene end by 6 bases; junction bases not matched to a gene: 0. Here the CDR3 DNA reads TGTGCCAGTAGTATGGACAGGGGGCCTGAAGCTTTCTTT. It translates to CASSMDRGPEAFF.

The genes are TRBV18 and TRBJ1-3; D might be TRBD1 (6 bases). The V and J ends lost 3 bases and 2 bases respectively, with 11 bases between them. CDR3 size: 15 residues. Germline V gene sequence: CDR1 KGHSH, CDR2 LQKENI. The CDR3 DNA follows: TGTGCCAGCTCACCCCCGGGACACCCTGGAAACACCATATATTTT. Translated, it gives CASSPPGHPGNTIYF.

V usage is TRBV19 and J usage is TRBJ1-5, with D perhaps matching TRBD1 (5 bases). Trimming shortened V by 7 bases and J by 4 bases, and 14 bases separated the two germline ends. The germline V gene has CDR1 LNHDA and CDR2 SQIVND (reference sequence). This CDR3 has 14 amino acids. CDR3 bases: TGTGCCAGTAACCCTCAGGGTCCAAATCAGCCCCAGCATTTT. Translated, it gives CASNPQGPNQPQHF.

V gene TRBV4-3 combines with J gene TRBJ1-1; no reliable D call. In germline, CDR1 is LGHNA, CDR2 YSLEER. V was shortened by 3 bases and J by 7 bases, with 15 bases between the two germline ends. CDR3 length: 14 residues. CDR3 amino acids: CASSQSALGGEAFF. The CDR3 DNA reads TGCGCCAGCAGCCAGTCGGCCCTTGGTGGTGAAGCTTTCTTT.

The chain recombines TRBV12-3 or TRBV12-4 with TRBJ1-1; D call uncertain. The CDR3 length is 13 residues. Trimming took 3 bases from V and 1 from J, leaving 6 bases between them. The CDR3 loop is CASSFGWNTEAFF. DNA of the CDR3: TGTGCCAGCAGTTTCGGATGGAACACTGAAGCTTTCTTT.

On this clone: Other DNA sequences in this specimen translate into the identical CDR3. This chain's CDR3 is CASSLGGRTNEKLFF. Written as DNA, the CDR3 is TGTGCCAGCAGCTTAGGGGGCCGGACTAATGAAAAACTGTTTTTT. V and J are TRBV7-2 and TRBJ1-4; a weak D match, TRBD1 (5 bases). Germline loops: CDR1 SGHTA, CDR2 FQGNSA. The CDR3 runs 15 residues. The germline V and J ends were trimmed by 1 base and 2 bases, with 8 bases remaining between them.

The chain joins TRBV27 to TRBJ1-1, with D hard to call. The germline V and J ends were trimmed by 2 bases and 1 base, with 11 bases remaining between them. The germline V gene encodes CDR1 MNHEY and CDR2 SMNVEV (reference sequence). The CDR3 contains 15 residues. The CDR3 DNA reads TGTGCCAGCAGTTTACTTAGTGGGAGGAACACTGAAGCTTTCTTT. As protein: CASSLLSGRNTEAFF.

V is TRBV19 and J is TRBJ1-5; 10 positions agree with TRBD1. From germline, CDR1 is LNHDA and CDR2 SQIVND (reference sequence). V lost 3 bases, J lost 1 base, and 6 bases stayed unmatched. The CDR3 covers 17 residues. CDR3: CASSIRGTGASNQPQHF. CDR3 nucleotide sequence: TGTGCCAGTAGTATTAGGGGGACAGGGGCAAGCAATCAGCCCCAGCATTTT.

The chain has TRBV5-1 and TRBJ2-5; D is unclear. CDR1 is SGHRS, CDR2 YFSETQ, per germline. Between the trimmed V and J ends, which lost 3 bases and 0 bases, there was a span of 12 bases. The CDR3 consists of 15 residues. In nucleotides, the CDR3 is TGCGCCAGCAGCTGGGCAGGAATAAACCAAGAGACCCAGTACTTC. Its translation is CASSWAGINQETQYF. Drawing the rest from reference TRBV5-1 and TRBJ2-5, the complete variable domain is KAGVTQTPRYLIKTRGQQVTLSCSPISGHRSVSWYQQTPGQGLQFLFEYFSETQRNKGNFPGRFSGRQFSNSRSEMNVSTLELGDSALYLCASSWAGINQETQYFGPGTRLLVL.

The chain recombines TRBV5-1 with TRBJ2-5, with D maybe TRBD2 (5 bases). The germline V gene has CDR1 SGHRS and CDR2 YFSETQ. This CDR3 has 13 amino acids. The V gene lost 4 bases and the J gene lost 2 bases, with 9 bases spanning the gap. CDR3 DNA: TGCGCCAGCAGCCTGGGGAGACAAGAGACCCAGTACTTC. This sequence encodes CASSLGRQETQYF.

The V call is TRBV27, the J call TRBJ1-5; 9 bases fit TRBD1. Germline V CDR1 and CDR2: MNHEY, SMNVEV (reference sequence). This CDR3 is 18 amino acids long. The junction had 12 bases not matched to a gene; V was cut back by 6 bases and J by 0 bases. DNA of the CDR3: TGTGCCAGCAGACCTACCCCCGGGACAGGGAGTAGCAATCAGCCCCAGCATTTT. Protein: CASRPTPGTGSSNQPQHF.

The V and J genes are TRBV30 and TRBJ2-3; D is unclear. Trimming shortened V by 1 base and J by 6 bases, and 14 bases separated the two germline ends. In germline, CDR1 is GTSNPN, CDR2 SVGIG (reference sequence). CDR3 size: 14 residues. CDR3 in amino acids: CAWSGVSPLDTQYF. The CDR3 DNA is TGTGCCTGGAGTGGGGTCTCCCCCCTGGATACGCAGTATTTT.

V usage is TRBV7-9 and J usage is TRBJ2-7, with 12 bases aligning to TRBD2. V lost 5 bases, J lost 6 bases, and 5 bases stayed unmatched. Germline V lookup: CDR1 SEHNR, CDR2 FQNEAQ (reference sequence). This CDR3 contains 14 residues. The CDR3 bases are TGTGCCAGCAGCATACTAGCGGGAGGCGCCGAGCAGTACTTC. Translating gives CASSILAGGAEQYF.

The J gene is TRBJ1-5, the V gene TRBV18; D is possibly TRBD1 (5 bases). V lost 2 bases, J lost 6 bases, and 17 bases lay in between. CDR1 is KGHSH, CDR2 LQKENI, per germline. This CDR3 is built from 16 residues. CDR3 sequence reads: CASSPGTPGVGQPQHF. Written as DNA, the CDR3 is TGTGCCAGCTCACCAGGGACCCCGGGGGTCGGTCAGCCCCAGCATTTT.

The rearrangement uses TRBV7-3 and TRBJ2-3, with 7 bases fitting TRBD1. With 5 bases clipped from V and 3 bases from J, the junction kept 8 bases outside the gene matches. Germline values: CDR1 SGHTA, CDR2 FQGTGA. This CDR3 region has 15 residues. CDR3 loop: CASSPTGDVTDTQYF. CDR3 DNA: TGTGCCAGCAGCCCAACAGGGGACGTAACAGATACGCAGTATTTT. The full variable domain, rest sourced from reference TRBV7-3 and TRBJ2-3, is GAGVSQTPSNKVTEKGKYVELRCDPISGHTALYWYRQSLGQGPEFLIYFQGTGAADDSGLPNDRFFAVRPEGSVSTLKIQRTERGDSAVYLCASSPTGDVTDTQYFGPGTRLTVL.

This clone has a single count. The V and J genes are TRBV2 and TRBJ1-1; D perhaps matches TRBD1 (6 bases). V lost 7 bases to trimming and J lost 0 bases, with 9 bases between them. The CDR3 loop spans 13 amino acids. Germline assignment: CDR1 SNHLY and CDR2 FYNNEI. This CDR3 is CASKRTVNTEAFF. The CDR3 coding sequence is TGTGCCAGCAAAAGGACAGTGAACACTGAAGCTTTCTTT. Complete variable domain (other parts from reference TRBV2 and TRBJ1-1): EPEVTQTPSHQVTQMGQEVILRCVPISNHLYFYWYRQILGQKVEFLVSFYNNEISEKSEIFDDQFSVERPDGSNFTLKIRSTKLEDSAMYFCASKRTVNTEAFFGQGTRLTVV.

The chain recombines TRBV6-6 with TRBJ2-1, with D maybe TRBD2 (5 bases). Trimming removed 5 bases from V and 8 bases from J, with 10 bases in between. There are 12 residues in the CDR3. Germline values: CDR1 MNHNY, CDR2 SVGAGI (reference sequence). For the CDR3, the DNA is TGTGCCAGCAGTGCGACTACCCATGAGCAGTTCTTC. This translates into CASSATTHEQFF.

CDR3 DNA sequence: TGTGCCGGGGGGGGAGAAAGCTCTGGGGCCAACGTCCTGACTTTC. Protein sequence: CAGGGESSGANVLTF. The gene calls are TRBV6-5 and TRBJ2-6; TRBD2 matches 7 bases. Losses at the gene ends were 11 bases for V and 0 bases for J; bases not matched to a gene: 7. The CDR3 length is 15 residues. Per the germline V gene, CDR1 is MNHEY and CDR2 is SVGAGI.